The 12 T cell receptor beta chains reported below all come from one sample, sequenced in a study of blood T cell repertoires in COVID-19. Assay used: immunoSEQ multiplex PCR; TCRdb lists only in-frame clones, some missing. The sample holds about 180,000 clones, just under 80% seen once. Sequenced material: peripheral blood. The source is a man aged 65 to 79 with active or convalescent COVID-19.

The rearrangement links TRBV9 to TRBJ2-5; 10 positions agree with TRBD2. CDR1 and CDR2 from the germline V gene are SGDLS and YYNGEE. Germline trimming cut 0 bases from V and 4 bases from J; bases unmatched to any gene: 12. The CDR3 consists of 18 residues. CDR3 sequence (DNA): TGTGCCAGCAGCGTAGGGCTAGCGGGAGTGGGAAAGGGAGAGACCCAGTACTTC. Protein sequence: CASSVGLAGVGKGETQYF.

The CDR3 is CASSWGAHNEQFF. CDR3 nucleotides: TGTGCCAGCAGTTGGGGCGCCCACAATGAGCAGTTCTTC. The V call is TRBV12-3 or TRBV12-4, the J call TRBJ2-1, with a weak D call TRBD1 (5 bases). This CDR3 is 13 amino acids long. V shed 4 bases and J shed 5 bases, with 9 bases lying between them.

This sequence joins TRBV25-1 and TRBJ1-6, with D perhaps matching TRBD1 (6 bases). The CDR3 is 13 amino acids. V gave up 7 bases and J gave up 10 bases, with 14 bases separating them. Germline V gives CDR1 MGHDK, CDR2 SYGVNS. CDR3 protein: CASTNREGSPLHF. CDR3 nucleotides: TGTGCCAGCACTAACAGGGAAGGATCACCCCTCCACTTT.

The chain has TRBV6-6 and TRBJ1-1; no clear D gene. This CDR3 is built from 14 residues. Per the germline V gene, CDR1 is MNHNY and CDR2 is SVGAGI (reference sequence). The germline V and J ends were trimmed by 4 bases and 3 bases, with 12 bases remaining between them. CDR3 residues: CASSWSERDTEAFF. The CDR3 nucleotides read TGTGCCAGCAGTTGGAGCGAACGGGACACTGAAGCTTTCTTT.

This clone has a single count. This sequence joins TRBV28 and TRBJ1-1, with D hard to call. The CDR3 has 13 residues. Per the germline V gene, CDR1 is MDHEN and CDR2 is SYDVKM. Trimming shortened V by 5 bases and J by 0 bases, and 7 bases separated the two germline ends. DNA for the CDR3: TGTGCCAGCAGTAGAAACTTGAACACTGAAGCTTTCTTT. This translates into CASSRNLNTEAFF.

The rearrangement links TRBV30 to TRBJ2-3, with 10 bases aligning to TRBD2. This CDR3 contains 17 residues. The V gene's germline CDR1 is GTSNPN and CDR2 SVGIG (reference sequence). CDR3 protein: CTRRSGGALDTTDTQYF. For the CDR3, the DNA is TGTACAAGAAGGAGCGGGGGGGCCCTGGATACAACAGATACGCAGTATTTT. Based on the CDR3 plus reference TRBV30 and TRBJ2-3, the full variable domain is SQTIHQWPATLVQPVGSPLSLECTVEGTSNPNLYWYRQAAGRGLQLLFYSVGIGQISSEVPQNLSASRPQDRQFILSSKKLLLSDSGFYLCTRRSGGALDTTDTQYFGPGTRLTVL.

The rearrangement joins TRBV19 to TRBJ1-5, with D possibly being TRBD1 (5 bases). This CDR3 has 15 amino acids. Trimming took off 5 bases at V and 3 bases at J, with 14 bases between the two ends. From germline, CDR1 is LNHDA and CDR2 SQIVND (reference sequence). CDR3 region: CASSFSGLDNQPQHF. The CDR3 DNA follows: TGTGCCAGTAGTTTCTCGGGACTCGACAATCAGCCCCAGCATTTT.

The genes are TRBV27 and TRBJ2-1; TRBD2 matches 9 bases. Per the germline V gene, CDR1 is MNHEY and CDR2 is SMNVEV (reference sequence). CDR3 length equals 14 residues. V was clipped by 6 bases and J by 7 bases; unmatched bases: 7. For the CDR3, the DNA is TGTGCCAGCAGCCTAGCGGGAATCGGGAATGAGCAGTTCTTC. Its translation is CASSLAGIGNEQFF.

The chain is built from TRBV3-1 (or the pseudogene TRBV3-2) and TRBJ2-3; D is perhaps TRBD1 (6 bases). This CDR3 is built from 15 residues. V was cut by 4 bases and J by 2 bases, with 13 bases left in between. Germline V lookup: CDR1 LGHDT, CDR2 YNNKEL (reference sequence). Here the CDR3 DNA reads TGTGCCAGCAGCCGCTTGAACAGGGTCACAGATACGCAGTATTTT. It yields the protein CASSRLNRVTDTQYF.

The rearrangement joins TRBV21-1 to TRBJ2-7; the table assigns TRBD2, which was not confirmed against the DNA. TRBV21-1 is described as a pseudogene. This CDR3 comprises 16 residues. CDR3 in amino acids: CASSFRTSGVSYEQYF. CDR3 DNA: TGTGCCAGCAGCTTCCGGACTAGCGGGGTGTCCTACGAGCAGTACTTC.

V is TRBV27 and J is TRBJ1-2; D is unclear. Germline CDR1 reads MNHEY; CDR2 reads SMNVEV (reference sequence). With 4 bases removed from V and 5 bases from J, the gap between germline ends came to 8 bases. CDR3 length: 12 amino acids. CDR3 in DNA: TGTGCCAGCAGTTCGGGGAGTTATGGCTACACCTTC. Amino acids: CASSSGSYGYTF.

This sequence joins TRBV7-2 and TRBJ2-1, with TRBD2 identical over 8 bases. Germline lookup yields CDR1 SGHTA and CDR2 FQGNSA. The CDR3 totals 15 residues. Trimming cost V 2 bases and J 8 bases; bases outside gene matches: 8. CDR3 residues: CASSLSGGGYDEQFF. The CDR3 nucleotides read TGTGCCAGCAGCTTATCCGGGGGGGGATATGATGAGCAGTTCTTC. Filled out from reference TRBV7-2 and TRBJ2-1, the complete variable domain reads GAGVSQSPSNKVTEKGKDVELRCDPISGHTALYWYRQSLGQGLEFLIYFQGNSAPDKSGLPSDRFSAERTGGSVSTLTIQRTQQEDSAVYLCASSLSGGGYDEQFFGPGTRLTVL.